Sequencing of this T cell receptor beta chain was carried out in a study of vaccination effects on CD4 cells after COVID-19. About this clone itself: Its specificity is unknown.

Antigen-specific CD4+ T cells were first expanded with viral peptide pools by the ViraFEST assay and only then sequenced. Culturing for 10 to 11 days preceded CD4+ T cell isolation. Participants got two doses of BNT162b2 or mRNA-1273 vaccine. TCRdb keeps only in-frame clones here, not all; method: immunoSEQ multiplex PCR. Seen here are 25,000 to 30,000 clones, roughly 74% observed once, and the top ten hold roughly 15%. The input for sequencing was CD4+ T cells from PBMCs cultured with HCoV-OC43 spike peptides, taken after COVID-19 vaccination. As for subset: HCoV-OC43 spike overlapping peptide pool stimulation. The TCR comes from a human donor who received a COVID-19 vaccine.

The CDR3 coding sequence is TGTGCCAGCTCCGGGACACAACAGGGGAAGTACGAGCAGTACTTC. Protein sequence: CASSGTQQGKYEQYF. The chain has TRBV27 and TRBJ2-7, with 7 bases matching TRBD1. Trimming cost V 8 bases and J 4 bases; bases outside gene matches: 14. Germline CDR1 MNHEY, CDR2 SMNVEV (reference sequence). CDR3 length: 15 amino acids.